Listed below are T cell receptor beta chains from one sample, sequenced in a study of T-cell reconstitution after alpha-beta-depleted transplantation in children. TCRdb reprocessed the PCR reads with MiXCR, giving one entry per CDR3 protein. The sample shows about 200,000 distinct CDR3 sequences, roughly 6.6% of them seen only once. The source material was PBMCs, sampled before TCRalphabeta/CD19-depleted stem cell transplant. Source of these receptors: a boy aged 2 to 10 with acute lymphoblastic leukemia, due to receive a stem cell transplant. The CDR3 runs from the conserved cysteine through the conserved F or W.

TRBV5-1 CASTSGQYNEQFF
TRBV7-2 CASSLTSGGREQFF
TRBV11-2 CASSLDYLETQYF
TRBV5-1 CASRTSGGQPSSYNEQFF
TRBV28 CASSFRGGGDSPLHF
TRBV12-3/TRBV12-4 CASSLRGNYEQYF
TRBV12-3/TRBV12-4 CASTWGGTEAFF
TRBV29-1 CSVSGRPSYEQYF
TRBV5-6 CASSLAETAFF
TRBV5-6 CASSLLGGSSGANVLTF
TRBV29-1 CSGRTDPVGELFF
TRBV7-6 CASSSPQGVTQYF
TRBV24-1 CATSRSVTNQPQHF
TRBV10-3 CAISESSSYEQYF
TRBV11-2 CASSPVAGRGPRETQYF
TRBV27 CASSLTAGLAGPYEQYF
TRBV20-1 CSAPDAATGNTGELFF
TRBV29-1 CSVEGIGGSDVGTQYF
TRBV5-5 CASQDSMSAYEQYF
TRBV20-1 CSAKAGPSTDTQYF
TRBV27 CASRITSQTKQFF
TRBV7-9 CASSFPGQTQETQYF
TRBV28 CASSINQGYEQYF
TRBV28 CASSFRSSGTYEQYF
TRBV10-3 CATGEREGRETQYF
TRBV6-2/TRBV6-3 CASSYIDIGGEQFF
TRBV20-1 CSRAPAGGPDTQYF
TRBV15 CATSRESGQRNTGELFF
TRBV12-3/TRBV12-4 CASSLFGGDGYTF
TRBV12-3/TRBV12-4 CASSHLPQEAFF
TRBV11-2 CASSRLTGRGSGYTF
TRBV29-1 CSADWGEKLFF
TRBV20-1 CSASRGLTYEQYF
TRBV9 CASSVRRRLAVTDGTGELFF
TRBV20-1 CSVEAGTGGLYSYEQYF